A single sample is the source of the 32 T cell receptor beta chains below, sequenced in a study of blood T cell repertoires in COVID-19. Profiled with immunoSEQ multiplex PCR; TCRdb holds only in-frame clones, not every one. The table includes 160,000 or so clones, 80% detected once. Sequencing was done on a sample of peripheral blood. The receptors shown here come from a man between 65 and 85 years old with active or convalescent COVID-19.

The CDR3 DNA reads TGTGCCAGCAGTTTACCCTTTCAAGAGACCCAGTACTTC. Translated: CASSLPFQETQYF. This rearrangement joins TRBV28 to TRBJ2-5, with D hard to call. This CDR3 is 13 amino acids long. Trimming removed 2 bases from V and 2 bases from J, with 6 bases in between. Germline-derived CDR1 and CDR2 are MDHEN and SYDVKM.

The chain joins TRBV12-3 or TRBV12-4 to TRBJ2-7, with D possibly being TRBD1 (6 bases). V was cut by 6 bases and J by 1 base, with 10 bases left in between. The length of the CDR3 is 13 residues. The CDR3 loop is CASRTTGSYEQYF. CDR3 nucleotides: TGTGCCAGCAGGACTACAGGGTCCTACGAGCAGTACTTC.

This clone was observed at least ten times. CDR3: CASSYLRDSPLHF. The DNA of the CDR3 is TGTGCCAGCAGTTACCTTCGGGATTCACCCCTCCACTTT. This rearrangement joins TRBV27 to TRBJ1-6; D gene uncertain. The germline V gene encodes CDR1 MNHEY and CDR2 SMNVEV (reference sequence). Trimming cost V 4 bases and J 8 bases, with 9 bases left between them. This CDR3 has 13 amino acids.

The rearrangement joins TRBV3-1 (or the pseudogene TRBV3-2) to TRBJ2-2, with TRBD1 matching 7 bases. J was trimmed by 4 bases and V by 3 bases; bases with no gene match: 5. Germline loops: CDR1 LGHDT, CDR2 YNNKEL (reference sequence). The CDR3 sequence is 15 residues long. The CDR3 reads CASSHTTGFTGELFF. The CDR3, as DNA: TGTGCCAGCAGCCACACGACAGGGTTCACCGGGGAGCTGTTTTTT.

The CDR3, as DNA: TGTGCCAGCAGTTACTCGAATCCAGGGGTATGGCCCCAGCATTTT. Amino acids: CASSYSNPGVWPQHF. This chain uses TRBV6-5 with TRBJ1-5, with a possible D match to TRBD1 (6 bases). Trimming cost V 0 bases and J 9 bases, with 15 bases left between them. The CDR3 runs 15 residues. CDR1 MNHEY and CDR2 SVGAGI come from the germline V gene.

Notes on this clone: Other DNA variants within this sample encode the same CDR3. The rearrangement uses TRBV29-1 and TRBJ2-1, with 11 bases matching TRBD2. The germline CDR1 and CDR2 sequences are SQVTM and ANQGSEA. The CDR3 runs to 13 residues. V lost 7 bases to trimming and J lost 5 bases; unmatched junction nucleotides: 4. CDR3 region: CSGRLAGHNEQFF. The CDR3 DNA reads TGCAGCGGTAGACTAGCGGGGCACAATGAGCAGTTCTTC.

The V gene is TRBV14, the J gene TRBJ2-7, with 7 bases matching TRBD2. The CDR3 totals 16 residues. The V gene's germline CDR1 is SGHDN and CDR2 FVKESK. The V segment lost 6 bases and the J segment 7 bases; nucleotides outside the gene matches: 18. This chain's CDR3 is CASRPGWREGLGEQYF. DNA for the CDR3: TGTGCCAGCAGGCCAGGCTGGAGGGAGGGCCTGGGTGAGCAGTACTTC.

The chain is built from TRBV21-1 and TRBJ1-5. TRBV21-1 is designated a pseudogene. CDR3 length: 15 amino acids. The CDR3, as DNA: TGTGCCAGCAGCAAAGTAGAGGGTGGATATCAGCCCCAGCATTTT. It encodes CASSKVEGGYQPQHF.

The chain links TRBV5-1 to TRBJ2-2; D perhaps matches TRBD2 (6 bases). V was trimmed by 0 bases and J by 7 bases, leaving 10 bases between them. The CDR3 runs to 14 residues. Germline CDR1 and CDR2: SGHRS and YFSETQ. The CDR3 nucleotides read TGCGCCAGCAGCTTGGTGGGGGAGGACGGGGAGCTGTTTTTT. It codes for CASSLVGEDGELFF.

The chain carries TRBV7-8 and TRBJ1-1; D uncertain. V was cut by 2 bases and J by 10 bases, with 17 bases left in between. The CDR3 is 14 residues long. The germline V gene has CDR1 SGHVS and CDR2 FQNEAQ. CDR3 nucleotides: TGTGCCAGCAGCTTATTCGCACACCCCAGCGGAGCTTTCTTT. Its translation is CASSLFAHPSGAFF.

The J gene is TRBJ2-2, the V gene TRBV6-6, with 7 bases matching TRBD2. The CDR3 loop spans 16 amino acids. Germline trimming cut 7 bases from V and 3 bases from J; bases unmatched to any gene: 11. CDR1 is MNHNY and CDR2 is SVGAGI in the germline V gene (reference sequence). The CDR3 coding sequence is TGTGCCAGCAAGGCCCGGGGGGAAAAGTACACCGGGGAGCTGTTTTTT. It specifies CASKARGEKYTGELFF.

The rearrangement joins TRBV30 to TRBJ1-1; TRBD1 might be the D (6 bases). V lost 5 bases to trimming and J lost 7 bases, with 17 bases between them. In germline, CDR1 is GTSNPN, CDR2 SVGIG (reference sequence). This CDR3 comprises 13 residues. The CDR3 bases are TGTGCCTGGCAGCTCAGGGGTACGATTGAAGCTTTCTTT. Translation gives CAWQLRGTIEAFF.

The V gene is TRBV6-6, the J gene TRBJ2-1, with 9 positions matching TRBD1. The V segment lost 7 bases and the J segment 5 bases; nucleotides outside the gene matches: 6. The CDR3 has 14 residues. Germline lookup yields CDR1 MNHNY and CDR2 SVGAGI (reference sequence). Here the CDR3 DNA reads TGTGCCAGCAAGATCCGGGACAGGGACAATGAGCAGTTCTTC. This gives the protein CASKIRDRDNEQFF.

V and J are TRBV18 and TRBJ1-2; D is unresolved. Trimming pared 6 bases from V and 8 bases from J, leaving 10 bases between. The CDR3 spans 11 residues. CDR1 KGHSH and CDR2 LQKENI come from the germline V gene. The CDR3: CASSPAEGYTF. The CDR3 nucleotides read TGTGCCAGCTCCCCCGCCGAGGGCTACACCTTC. Together with reference TRBV18 and TRBJ1-2, the CDR3 gives the full variable domain: NAGVMQNPRHLVRRRGQEARLRCSPMKGHSHVYWYRQLPEEGLKFMVYLQKENIIDESGMPKERFSAEFPKEGPSILRIQQVVRGDSAAYFCASSPAEGYTFGSGTRLTVV.

V is TRBV5-4 and J is TRBJ2-7; 10 bases line up with TRBD2. Germline CDR1 SGHNT, CDR2 YYREEE (reference sequence). The CDR3 sequence is 16 residues long. With V trimmed by 4 bases and J by 4 bases, 11 bases remained unmatched. CDR3 sequence: CASSPESGLAMYEQYF. The CDR3 DNA follows: TGTGCCAGCAGCCCAGAATCGGGACTAGCGATGTACGAGCAGTACTTC.

The CDR3 loop reads CASRAQGETQYF. CDR3 DNA: TGTGCCAGCAGGGCCCAGGGGGAGACCCAGTACTTC. The chain combines TRBV2 with TRBJ2-5; possible D gene TRBD1, 6 bases. Germline V gene data show CDR1 as SNHLY and CDR2 as FYNNEI. Trimming removed 6 bases at V and 5 bases at J, with 10 bases between. CDR3 length equals 12 residues.

This clone was seen a few times. This rearrangement joins TRBV28 to TRBJ1-2; 8 bases map to TRBD1. V was clipped by 11 bases and J by 6 bases; unmatched bases: 11. Germline CDR1 MDHEN, CDR2 SYDVKM. The CDR3 length is 13 residues. The CDR3: CASVPGGGNGYTF. The CDR3 DNA is TGTGCCTCCGTCCCAGGGGGCGGGAATGGCTACACCTTC.

CDR3 in DNA: TGTGCCATCAGGCCGGGGCAGGGGGCTATCTATGGCTACACCTTC. Protein: CAIRPGQGAIYGYTF. This sequence joins TRBV10-3 and TRBJ1-2; 8 nucleotides line up with TRBD1. Trimming cost V 6 bases and J 4 bases; bases outside gene matches: 10. Germline V CDR1 and CDR2: ENHRY, SYGVKD. The CDR3 is made up of 15 amino acids.

Concerning this clone: Different DNA sequences within this sample yield the same CDR3. J is TRBJ1-3 and V is TRBV5-4; D possibly corresponds to TRBD1 (5 bases). Germline loops: CDR1 SGHNT, CDR2 YYREEE (reference sequence). The CDR3 loop spans 15 amino acids. Between the trimmed V and J ends, which lost 4 bases and 0 bases, there was a span of 11 bases. CDR3 sequence (DNA): TGTGCCAGCAGCAGGGACTCGTCCTCTGGAAACACCATATATTTT. It encodes CASSRDSSSGNTIYF.

The chain joins TRBV2 to TRBJ1-1; 9 positions match TRBD1. This CDR3 contains 15 residues. CDR1 is SNHLY and CDR2 is FYNNEI in the germline V gene. J lost 1 base, V lost 7 bases, and 7 bases had no gene match. CDR3 coding DNA: TGTGCCAGCACCGGGACAGGGTCGGGGAACACTGAAGCTTTCTTT. It translates to CASTGTGSGNTEAFF.

This sequence joins TRBV29-1 and TRBJ1-2; D unresolved. The length of the CDR3 is 12 residues. From germline, CDR1 is SQVTM and CDR2 ANQGSEA. V was trimmed by 8 bases and J by 6 bases, leaving 16 bases between them. The CDR3: CSYTPWSNGYTF. CDR3 DNA sequence: TGCAGCTACACCCCCTGGTCCAATGGCTACACCTTC.

This clone was seen once. The J gene is TRBJ1-2, the V gene TRBV5-6; D is unresolved. Germline-derived CDR1 and CDR2 are SGHDT and YYEEEE. V shed 3 bases and J shed 5 bases, with 14 bases lying between them. This CDR3 is 14 amino acids long. This CDR3 reads CASSYRARWYGYTF. CDR3 coding DNA: TGTGCCAGCAGCTATCGCGCCCGGTGGTATGGCTACACCTTC.

For this clone: At the DNA level, this CDR3 is encoded by other sequences in the same sample as well. The chain employs TRBV9 and TRBJ2-5, with D perhaps TRBD2 (5 bases). Looked up from germline, CDR1 is SGDLS and CDR2 is YYNGEE. The CDR3 has 13 amino acids. V was trimmed by 0 bases and J by 5 bases, leaving 8 bases between them. The CDR3 is CASSVGLAETQYF. CDR3 DNA sequence: TGTGCCAGCAGCGTAGGTCTAGCTGAGACCCAGTACTTC.

In its sample, this clone was seen once. The chain has TRBV10-1 and TRBJ2-3; 9 bases agree with TRBD2. This CDR3 spans 16 amino acids. CDR1 and CDR2 (germline): WNHNN, SYGVQD (reference sequence). With 9 bases clipped from V and 10 bases from J, the junction kept 20 bases outside the gene matches. The DNA of the CDR3 is TGCGCCAGTCCGGGACTAGCACAAGGGAAGGGGAGGCCGCAGTATTTT. Its protein product is CASPGLAQGKGRPQYF.

V usage is TRBV19 and J usage is TRBJ1-2, with D hard to call. V was clipped by 4 bases and J by 8 bases, with 14 bases between them. CDR3 length equals 13 residues. Germline V gene sequence: CDR1 LNHDA, CDR2 SQIVND (reference sequence). The DNA for the CDR3 is TGTGCCAGTAGTAGTCCCGGAGGGCGCGGCTACACCTTC. Its translation: CASSSPGGRGYTF.

This chain links TRBV21-1 with TRBJ1-6. TRBV21-1 is deemed a pseudogene. The CDR3 sequence is 15 residues long. CDR3 residues: CASAETGDRNSPLHF. DNA for the CDR3: TGTGCCAGCGCCGAGACGGGGGATCGGAATTCACCCCTCCACTTT.

This clone came up a few times. The gene calls are TRBV15 and TRBJ2-5, with no clear D. V lost 1 base and J lost 5, with 14 bases in between. The CDR3 has 15 residues. From germline, CDR1 is LNHNV and CDR2 YYDKDF (reference sequence). The CDR3 coding sequence is TGTGCCACCAGCAGAGTCGGTCCGTTCCGGGAGACCCAGTACTTC. Its translation: CATSRVGPFRETQYF.

The chain has TRBV4-3 and TRBJ2-2, with D uncertain. Germline loops: CDR1 LGHNA, CDR2 YSLEER. The CDR3 consists of 14 residues. V lost 8 bases, J lost 6 bases, and 16 bases lay in between. CDR3 region: CASGQLPTAGELFF. DNA of the CDR3: TGCGCCAGCGGGCAGCTGCCTACCGCCGGGGAGCTGTTTTTT.

The gene calls are TRBV2 and TRBJ1-5, with TRBD1 as a possible D gene (6 bases). Germline loops: CDR1 SNHLY, CDR2 FYNNEI. CDR3 size: 13 residues. The ends were cut back, 4 bases at V and 4 bases at J, with 8 bases in the middle. CDR3 sequence (DNA): TGTGCCAGCAGTGTACAGGGAAATCAGCCCCAGCATTTT. Translated, it gives CASSVQGNQPQHF.

The rearrangement links TRBV19 to TRBJ1-2; 10 nucleotides match TRBD1. CDR1 and CDR2 from the germline V gene are LNHDA and SQIVND (reference sequence). Trimming at V came to 4 bases and at J to 8 bases, leaving 7 bases not matched to a gene. There are 14 residues in the CDR3. The CDR3 loop is CASSTPTGGLGYTF. DNA for the CDR3: TGTGCCAGTAGTACGCCGACAGGGGGCCTAGGCTACACCTTC. Filled out from reference TRBV19 and TRBJ1-2, the complete variable domain reads DGGITQSPKYLFRKEGQNVTLSCEQNLNHDAMYWYRQDPGQGLRLIYYSQIVNDFQKGDIAEGYSVSREKKESFPLTVTSAQKNPTAFYLCASSTPTGGLGYTFGSGTRLTVV.

The chain recombines TRBV5-1 with TRBJ1-1; 10 bases are shared with TRBD1. Germline V lookup: CDR1 SGHRS, CDR2 YFSETQ. The CDR3 extends over 14 amino acids. The V segment lost 6 bases and the J segment 3 bases; nucleotides outside the gene matches: 5. The CDR3, as DNA: TGCGCCAGCATGAGGACAGGGGGGGACACTGAAGCTTTCTTT. As protein: CASMRTGGDTEAFF. Full variable domain (missing parts from reference TRBV5-1 and TRBJ1-1): KAGVTQTPRYLIKTRGQQVTLSCSPISGHRSVSWYQQTPGQGLQFLFEYFSETQRNKGNFPGRFSGRQFSNSRSEMNVSTLELGDSALYLCASMRTGGDTEAFFGQGTRLTVV.

The chain recombines TRBV11-3 with TRBJ1-1; the D gene is possibly TRBD1 (5 bases). The CDR3 runs to 14 residues. V dropped 5 bases and J dropped 1 base, with 11 bases sitting between them. CDR1 is SGHNT and CDR2 is YENEEA in the germline V gene. The CDR3 nucleotides are TGTGCCAGCAGCCCAGGGCCAGAGAACACTGAAGCTTTCTTT. This translates into CASSPGPENTEAFF.